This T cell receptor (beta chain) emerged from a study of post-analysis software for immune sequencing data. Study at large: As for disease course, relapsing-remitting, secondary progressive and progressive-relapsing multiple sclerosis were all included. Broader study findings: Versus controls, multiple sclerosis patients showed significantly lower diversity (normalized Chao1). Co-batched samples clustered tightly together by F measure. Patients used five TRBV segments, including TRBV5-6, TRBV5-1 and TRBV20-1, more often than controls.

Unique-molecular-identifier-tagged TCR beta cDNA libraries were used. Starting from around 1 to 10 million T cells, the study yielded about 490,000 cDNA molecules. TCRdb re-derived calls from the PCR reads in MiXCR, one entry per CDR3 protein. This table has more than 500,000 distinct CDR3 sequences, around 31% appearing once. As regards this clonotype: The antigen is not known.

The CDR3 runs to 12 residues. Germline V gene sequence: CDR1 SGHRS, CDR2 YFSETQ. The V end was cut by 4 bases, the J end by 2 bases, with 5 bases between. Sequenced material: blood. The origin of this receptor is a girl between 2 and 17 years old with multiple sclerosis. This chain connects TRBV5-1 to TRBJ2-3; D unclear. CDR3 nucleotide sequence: TGCGCCAGCAGCACGACCACAGATACGCAGTATTTT. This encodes CASSTTTDTQYF.